The 2 T cell receptor beta chains presented below share a single source sample, sequenced in a study of T cell responses to AZD1222 COVID-19 vaccine. The repertoire was sequenced with immunoSEQ multiplex PCR; TCRdb's copy has only in-frame clones and lacks some. The table includes almost 70,000 clones, 70% to 90% detected once. The sample was peripheral blood, taken 28 days after the second AZD1222 dose. These receptor sequences come from an adult who received the AZD1222 COVID-19 vaccine.

Only a few counts were recorded for this clone. The J gene is TRBJ1-1, the V gene TRBV9; D gene uncertain. Germline CDR1 reads SGDLS; CDR2 reads YYNGEE. The V gene lost 3 bases and the J gene lost 8 bases, with 11 bases spanning the gap. This CDR3 is built from 12 residues. The CDR3 DNA follows: TGTGCCAGCAGCGCCGTTTTGCAAGAAGCTTTCTTT. It is translated as CASSAVLQEAFF.

The V and J genes are TRBV5-1 and TRBJ2-3, with D maybe TRBD1 (6 bases). Germline CDR1 and CDR2: SGHRS and YFSETQ. The CDR3 has 14 residues. Trimming removed 6 bases at V and 2 bases at J, with 13 bases between. The CDR3 nucleotides are TGCGCCAGCATCCGTGGGGGCCTCACAGATACGCAGTATTTT. Translated, it gives CASIRGGLTDTQYF.